The TCR beta chain described here comes from a study of T cell responses to AZD1222 COVID-19 vaccine. Overall study results and limits: Regions 160-218 and 743-854 held dominance among vaccine-associated CD4 TCRs, which spanned spike.

Sequencing was performed with immunoSEQ multiplex PCR; in TCRdb, only in-frame clones are kept and a portion is missing. The repertoire holds around 72,000 clones, around 82% seen once, with more than 5% in the top ten. CDR3 length: 17 residues. V was shortened by 0 bases and J by 4 bases, with 16 bases between the two germline ends. Germline CDR1 MNHEY, CDR2 SVGEGT. In the case of this clone: The antigen is not known.

The clonotype originates from an adult in good health. The chain uses TRBV6-2 or TRBV6-3 and TRBJ1-3; D might be TRBD1 (6 bases). Source: peripheral blood, taken on day 0 of AZD1222 vaccination. The CDR3 sequence: CASSYSMSQGRGNTIYF. The CDR3 DNA is TGTGCCAGCAGTTACTCGATGTCCCAGGGGCGGGGAAACACCATATATTTT.